The 8 T cell receptor beta chains presented below share a single source sample, sequenced in a study of regulatory T cells. The PCR used 52 TRBV and 13 TRBJ primers. The method was immunoSEQ multiplex PCR; TCRdb's version includes in-frame clones alone and lacks a portion of them. The repertoire holds over 20,000 clones, with 93% as singletons. The sequencing sample was made of CD8+ T cells sorted from blood. These receptors were collected from a child aged 2-15 years with CD3G deficiency.

The chain links TRBV4-1 to TRBJ1-4; no clear D. Trimming cost V 0 bases and J 0 bases, with 11 bases left between them. This CDR3 is built from 17 residues. Germline lookup yields CDR1 MGHRA and CDR2 YSYEKL. DNA of the CDR3: TGCGCCAGCAGCCAAGATCCCCAAGACGCAACTAATGAAAAACTGTTTTTT. It encodes CASSQDPQDATNEKLFF.

This chain connects TRBV5-1 to TRBJ2-7; the D call may be TRBD1 or TRBD2 (5 bases each). Germline V gene data show CDR1 as SGHRS and CDR2 as YFSETQ. CDR3 length: 15 amino acids. With 0 bases removed from V and 0 bases from J, the gap between germline ends came to 10 bases. CDR3 sequence reads: CASSLGGALSYEQYF. In nucleotides, the CDR3 is TGCGCCAGCAGCTTGGGAGGGGCCCTCTCCTACGAGCAGTACTTC.

This sequence joins TRBV28 and TRBJ2-3; D uncertain. CDR1 MDHEN and CDR2 SYDVKM come from the germline V gene. V was clipped by 3 bases and J by 4 bases, with 11 bases between them. There are 14 residues in the CDR3. The CDR3 DNA is TGTGCCAGCAGTTTGTCCCCAGGTGCAGATACGCAGTATTTT. This encodes CASSLSPGADTQYF.

The chain employs TRBV28 and TRBJ2-2; D gene uncertain. V lost 3 bases and J 6 bases, leaving 8 bases between the germline ends. Germline V CDR1 and CDR2: MDHEN, SYDVKM. The CDR3 consists of 13 residues. CDR3 coding DNA: TGTGCCAGCAGTTTTCTTGTAGCCGGGGAGCTGTTTTTT. Residues: CASSFLVAGELFF.

This chain's CDR3 is CASSEAGESYEQYF. Written as DNA, the CDR3 is TGTGCCAGCAGTGAAGCCGGTGAGTCCTACGAGCAGTACTTC. The chain uses TRBV6-1 and TRBJ2-7, with D uncertain. This CDR3 spans 14 amino acids. CDR1 and CDR2 from the germline V gene are MNHNS and SASEGT. Trimming left V 0 bases short and J 1 base short, with 7 bases between.

This clone was picked up a small number of times. The chain recombines TRBV5-1 with TRBJ1-1; 11 nucleotides match TRBD1. The CDR3 spans 16 residues. After removal of 4 bases from V and 4 bases from J, the junction contained 9 bases not matched to a gene. Germline V gene lookup returns CDR1 SGHRS and CDR2 YFSETQ. The CDR3 coding sequence is TGCGCCAGCAGCAACGGACAGGGGGCTACGGGCACTGAAGCTTTCTTT. Translated, it gives CASSNGQGATGTEAFF. Full variable domain (rest looked up from reference TRBV5-1 and TRBJ1-1): KAGVTQTPRYLIKTRGQQVTLSCSPISGHRSVSWYQQTPGQGLQFLFEYFSETQRNKGNFPGRFSGRQFSNSRSEMNVSTLELGDSALYLCASSNGQGATGTEAFFGQGTRLTVV.

CDR3 amino acids: CASSLGQYTEAFF. DNA for the CDR3: TGTGCCAGCAGTTTGGGACAGTACACTGAAGCTTTCTTT. The genes are TRBV6-1 and TRBJ1-1; TRBD1 aligns across 7 bases. V shed 5 bases and J 3 bases; nucleotides not matched to a gene: 3. The CDR3 is 13 amino acids. Germline assignment: CDR1 MNHNS and CDR2 SASEGT.

This rearrangement joins TRBV28 to TRBJ1-5; 9 positions agree with TRBD1. V trimming: 4 bases; J trimming: 2 bases; junction bases outside the gene matches: 6. The CDR3 consists of 16 residues. Germline V gene lookup returns CDR1 MDHEN and CDR2 SYDVKM. CDR3 protein: CASSSRQGGGNQPQHF. The CDR3 nucleotides read TGTGCCAGCAGTTCCCGACAGGGGGGAGGCAATCAGCCCCAGCATTTT.